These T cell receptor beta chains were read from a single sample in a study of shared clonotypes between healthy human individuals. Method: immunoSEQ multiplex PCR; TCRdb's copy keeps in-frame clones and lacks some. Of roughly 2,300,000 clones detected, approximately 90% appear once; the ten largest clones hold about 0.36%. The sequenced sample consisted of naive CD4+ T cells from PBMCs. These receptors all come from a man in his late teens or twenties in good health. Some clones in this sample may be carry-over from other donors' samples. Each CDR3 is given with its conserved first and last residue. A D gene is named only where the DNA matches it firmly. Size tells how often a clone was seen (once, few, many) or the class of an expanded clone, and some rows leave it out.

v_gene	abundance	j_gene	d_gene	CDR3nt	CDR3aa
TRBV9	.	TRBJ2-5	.	TGTGCCAGCAGCGTAGCAGGGGCCCAAGAGACCCAGTACTTC	CASSVAGAQETQYF
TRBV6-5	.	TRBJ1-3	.	TGTGCCAGCAGCGGGACCTCCTCTGGAAACACCATATATTTT	CASSGTSSGNTIYF
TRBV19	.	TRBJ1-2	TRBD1	TGTGCCAGTAGTTTTTCCGGGACAGCGAACTATGGCTACACCTTC	CASSFSGTANYGYTF
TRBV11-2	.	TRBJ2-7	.	TGTGCCAGCAGCCTCACTGGGGGGCAGGGAGTTAGCGAGCAGTACTTC	CASSLTGGQGVSEQYF
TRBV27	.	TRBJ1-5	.	TGTGCCAGCAGTTTATTTGGCAGTTCCAATCAGCCCCAGCATTTT	CASSLFGSSNQPQHF
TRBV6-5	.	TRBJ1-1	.	TGTGCCAGCAGCCCCCCCGGCGGGGGCGCGACTGAAGCTTTCTTT	CASSPPGGGATEAFF
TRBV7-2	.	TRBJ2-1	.	TGTGCCAGCAGCTATGCCGGGACCTTAAATGAGCAGTTCTTC	CASSYAGTLNEQFF
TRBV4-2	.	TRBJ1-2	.	TGTGCCAGCAGCCTGACCACCGGAGGACCCATCGGCTATGGCTACACCTTC	CASSLTTGGPIGYGYTF
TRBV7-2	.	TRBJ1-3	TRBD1	TGTGCCAGCAGCCGGGACAGGACTGGAAACACCATATATTTT	CASSRDRTGNTIYF
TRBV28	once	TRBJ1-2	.	TGTGCCAGCAGTTTCCAGGGTGGTTATGGCTACACCTTC	CASSFQGGYGYTF
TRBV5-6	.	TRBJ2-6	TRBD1	TGTGCCAGCAGCTTCCTTCAGGGGGCGCTGGGGGCCAACGTCCTGACTTTC	CASSFLQGALGANVLTF
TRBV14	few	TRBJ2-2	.	TGTGCCAGCAGCCAAGATCTCGTCGGGGAGCTGTTTTTT	CASSQDLVGELFF
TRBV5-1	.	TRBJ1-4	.	TGCGCCAGCAGGGGGGGAAGTGAAAAACTGTTTTTT	CASRGGSEKLFF
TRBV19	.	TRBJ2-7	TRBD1	TGTGCCAGTAGCACCCGCACAATATCGGGACAGTTAGCCTCCTACGAGCAGTACTTC	CASSTRTISGQLASYEQYF
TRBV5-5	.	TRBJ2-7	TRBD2	TGTGCCAGCAGCATGACTAGCGGAGCCTACGAGCAGTACTTC	CASSMTSGAYEQYF
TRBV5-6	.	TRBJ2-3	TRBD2	TGTGCCAGCAGCTTAGGAGCGGGAGTCGGGACAGATACGCAGTATTTT	CASSLGAGVGTDTQYF
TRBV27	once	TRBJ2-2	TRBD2	TGTGCCAGCAGTTTAGGGAGGGCCCACGGGGAGCTGTTTTTT	CASSLGRAHGELFF
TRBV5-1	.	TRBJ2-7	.	TGCGCCAGCAGCTTCCAGGGTCCTGGGGAGCAGTACTTC	CASSFQGPGEQYF
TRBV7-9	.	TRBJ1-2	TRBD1	TGTGCCAGCAGCCGGGACAGGGGGCGTTATGGCTACACCTTC	CASSRDRGRYGYTF
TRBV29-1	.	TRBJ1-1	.	TGCAGCGTTAACATCCCTAAACGGGGGATCACTGAAGCTTTCTTT	CSVNIPKRGITEAFF
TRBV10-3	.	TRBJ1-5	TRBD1	TGTGCCATCTGGACAGGGCGGGGCAATCAGCCCCAGCATTTT	CAIWTGRGNQPQHF
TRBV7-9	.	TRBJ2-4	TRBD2	TGTGCCAGCAGCACCCTGGGACTAGCCGCTAAAGCCAAAAACATTCAGTACTTC	CASSTLGLAAKAKNIQYF
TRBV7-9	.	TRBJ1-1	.	TGTGCCAGCAGCTTAACTAGACCTACAGGGAACACTGAAGCTTTCTTT	CASSLTRPTGNTEAFF
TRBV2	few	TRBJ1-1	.	TGTGCCAGCGTACGACAGGAGATGAACACTGAAGCTTTCTTT	CASVRQEMNTEAFF
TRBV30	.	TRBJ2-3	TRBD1	TGTGCCTGGAGACCCGGGACAGGGAAGAGGGTCACAGATACGCAGTATTTT	CAWRPGTGKRVTDTQYF
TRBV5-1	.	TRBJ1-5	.	TGCGCCAGCAGCAAGGGTCCAGAAAATCAGCCCCAGCATTTT	CASSKGPENQPQHF
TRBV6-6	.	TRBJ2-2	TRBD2	TGTGCCAGCAGTCGTGGGACTAGCGGGAACACCGGGGAGCTGTTTTTT	CASSRGTSGNTGELFF
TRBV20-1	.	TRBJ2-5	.	TGCAGTGCTTTACTGGAGACCCAGTACTTC	CSALLETQYF
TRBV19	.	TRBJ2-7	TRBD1	TGTGCCAGTAGTATGGGACAGACCTACGAGCAGTACTTC	CASSMGQTYEQYF
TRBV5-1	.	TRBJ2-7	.	TGCGCCAGCAGCCCCGCCCGCGGACTTTCTGACCGGGTCGAGCAGTACTTC	CASSPARGLSDRVEQYF
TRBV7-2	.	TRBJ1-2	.	TGTGCCAGCAGCTTAGCCATGGGGGTTAACTATGGCTACACCTTC	CASSLAMGVNYGYTF
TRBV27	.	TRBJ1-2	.	TGTGCCAGCAGTCTAAATAGGGATTACTATGGCTACACCTTC	CASSLNRDYYGYTF
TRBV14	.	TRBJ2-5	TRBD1	TGTGCCAGCAGCCAGAGACAGGGGGCTAAAGAGACCCAGTACTTC	CASSQRQGAKETQYF
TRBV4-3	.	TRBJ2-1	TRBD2	TGCGCCAGCAGCCAAGGGTCGGGGCGGGAGACTATCGATGAGCAGTTCTTC	CASSQGSGRETIDEQFF
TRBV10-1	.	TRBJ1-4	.	TGCGCCAGCAAAGGGGAGGGAAATGAAAAACTGTTTTTT	CASKGEGNEKLFF
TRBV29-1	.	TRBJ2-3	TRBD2	TGCAGCCCGCGGGGCGGACTAGCGGGAGGAGGGGCAGATACGCAGTATTTT	CSPRGGLAGGGADTQYF
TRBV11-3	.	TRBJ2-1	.	TGTGCCAGCAGCACCGCCGGGTACTACAATGAGCAGTTCTTC	CASSTAGYYNEQFF
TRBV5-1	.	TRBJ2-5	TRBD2	TGCGCCAGCAGCTTGCTAGCGGGGAACCAAGAGACCCAGTACTTC	CASSLLAGNQETQYF
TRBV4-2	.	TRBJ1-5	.	TGTGCCAGCAGCCAGGGGATCGCCTCGGGTAATCAGCCCCAGCATTTT	CASSQGIASGNQPQHF
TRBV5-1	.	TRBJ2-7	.	TGCGCCAGCAGCGAGACGCCCACAGGTCTCGAGCAGTACTTC	CASSETPTGLEQYF
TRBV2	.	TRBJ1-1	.	TGTGCCAGCAGTGAAACCCGAACGGGGTGGGCAGGGGAGAACACTGAAGCTTTCTTT	CASSETRTGWAGENTEAFF
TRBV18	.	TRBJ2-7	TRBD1	TGTGCCAGCTCACCACGGGACAGGTTCTACGAGCAGTACTTC	CASSPRDRFYEQYF
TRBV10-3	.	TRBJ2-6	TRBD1	TGTGCCATCAGGGGGGACAGCGCCAACGTCCTGACTTTC	CAIRGDSANVLTF
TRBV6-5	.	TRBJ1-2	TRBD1	TGTGCCAGCAGTTACTCGGAATACGGGACAGTGGCTGGCTACACCTTC	CASSYSEYGTVAGYTF
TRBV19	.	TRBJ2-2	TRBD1	TGTGCCAGTAGTGTGAAACAGGGGGCGAACCCCGGGGAGCTGTTTTTT	CASSVKQGANPGELFF
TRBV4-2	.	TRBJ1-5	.	TGTGCCAGCAGCCAAGATCGCCTGGGGGCAGGTAGGCAGCCCCAGCATTTT	CASSQDRLGAGRQPQHF
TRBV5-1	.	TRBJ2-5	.	TGCGCCAGCAGCTTTACAAGGGAAGAGACCCAGTACTTC	CASSFTREETQYF
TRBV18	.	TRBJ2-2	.	TGTGCCAGCTCACCACGGGGTTTTCGGGTCGGCACCGGGGAGCTGTTTTTT	CASSPRGFRVGTGELFF
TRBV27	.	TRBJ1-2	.	TGTGCCAGCAGGAGCCCGGGACCACCTAACTATGGCTACACCTTC	CASRSPGPPNYGYTF
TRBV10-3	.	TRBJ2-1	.	TGTGCCATCAGTGACCCTCTTAGCGGTGGCTCCTACAATGAGCAGTTCTTC	CAISDPLSGGSYNEQFF
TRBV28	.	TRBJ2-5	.	TGTGCCAGCACCACAGGGATCCAAGAGACCCAGTACTTC	CASTTGIQETQYF
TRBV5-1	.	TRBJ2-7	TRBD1	TGCGCCAGCAGCTTGGATTGGGACAGGGCCTACGAGCAGTACTTC	CASSLDWDRAYEQYF
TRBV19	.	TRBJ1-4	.	TGTGCCCCGTGGGCAGGAGGCAGGGAAAAACTGTTTTTT	CAPWAGGREKLFF
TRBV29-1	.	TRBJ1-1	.	TGCAGCGTTGCAGGGGCGATGGAAGCTTTCTTT	CSVAGAMEAFF
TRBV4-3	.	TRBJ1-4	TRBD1	TGCGCCAGCAGCAAAGCAGTGGGACAGGGGCGCGAAAAACTGTTTTTT	CASSKAVGQGREKLFF
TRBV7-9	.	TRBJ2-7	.	TGTGCCAGCAGCTTAGGGGACACGAGCTCCTACGAGCAGTACTTC	CASSLGDTSSYEQYF